This T cell receptor beta chain was captured in a study of PD-1 blockade in classical Hodgkin lymphoma. Study-wide points: The authors have not defined what causes the repertoire differences, possibly disease activity or prior therapy.

The sample's time point: newly diagnosed, previously untreated cHL patient sample. Magnetic negative selection was used to purify CD4+ T cells from thawed PBMCs. Sequencing was performed with immunoSEQ multiplex PCR; in TCRdb, only in-frame clones are kept and a portion is missing. The sample lists 25,000 to 30,000 clones, roughly nine tenths seen once, with more than 0.35% in the top ten. With V trimmed by 0 bases and J by 7 bases, 5 bases remained unmatched. This CDR3 has 14 residues. CDR1 is SQVTM, CDR2 ANQGSEA, per germline. About this clone itself: Its antigen is unknown.

This TCR derives from a human donor with classical Hodgkin lymphoma. Sequenced material: CD4+ T cells from blood. The gene calls are TRBV29-1 and TRBJ2-7, with TRBD2 matching over 11 bases. For the CDR3, the DNA is TGCAGCGTTGAAGAGGGACTAGCGGCCCGAGAGCAGTACTTC. It specifies CSVEEGLAAREQYF.